The 10 T cell receptor beta chains in this list originate from one sample, sequenced in a study of cytomegalovirus exposure and HLA in healthy donors. The PCR had 60 Vbeta and 13 Jbeta primers. TCRdb's table, derived via immunoSEQ multiplex PCR, lists solely in-frame clones and lacks some. The top ten clones hold 1.2% to 1.5% of a sample with about 130,000 clones, roughly 71% of them seen once. The sample comprised PBMCs. These receptor sequences come from a woman aged 40-49 years in good health and CMV-seronegative.

The chain links TRBV30 to TRBJ2-3; 7 nucleotides line up with TRBD1. V gave up 3 bases and J gave up 6 bases; unmatched junction bases: 6. Germline-derived CDR1 and CDR2 are GTSNPN and SVGIG (reference sequence). This CDR3 region has 13 residues. CDR3 coding DNA: TGTGCCTGGAGCCAGAAGGGGGCTGATACGCAGTATTTT. Translating gives CAWSQKGADTQYF. Together with reference TRBV30 and TRBJ2-3, the CDR3 gives the full variable domain: SQTIHQWPATLVQPVGSPLSLECTVEGTSNPNLYWYRQAAGRGLQLLFYSVGIGQISSEVPQNLSASRPQDRQFILSSKKLLLSDSGFYLCAWSQKGADTQYFGPGTRLTVL.

The V and J genes are TRBV5-1 and TRBJ2-3, with 9 bases aligning to TRBD2. CDR1 is SGHRS and CDR2 is YFSETQ in the germline V gene. CDR3 size: 15 residues. J gave up 4 bases and V 6 bases, and 9 bases lay outside the gene matches. The CDR3, as DNA: TGCGCCAGCAAGTCTAGCGGGGCCCTCGCAGATACGCAGTATTTT. Its protein product is CASKSSGALADTQYF.

This clone was recorded once. V usage is TRBV11-2 and J usage is TRBJ1-1, with D possibly TRBD1 on 5 matching bases. CDR3 length: 13 residues. The V and J ends lost 1 base and 11 bases respectively, with 14 bases between them. The germline V gene encodes CDR1 SGHAT and CDR2 FQNNGV. CDR3 sequence (DNA): TGTGCCAGCAGCTTAGCAGGGTCTCCATTGGCTTTCTTT. Residues: CASSLAGSPLAFF.

The V call is TRBV5-6, the J call TRBJ2-5; 8 bases are a match to TRBD2. The CDR3 is made up of 15 amino acids. Trimming cost V 3 bases and J 5 bases; bases outside gene matches: 9. Germline lookup yields CDR1 SGHDT and CDR2 YYEEEE. CDR3 residues: CASSSTGGPRETQYF. The CDR3 DNA is TGTGCCAGCAGCTCAACGGGGGGGCCCCGGGAGACCCAGTACTTC.

The rearrangement links TRBV15 to TRBJ2-1; D unclear. Germline-derived CDR1 and CDR2 are LNHNV and YYDKDF (reference sequence). V lost 5 bases and J 0 bases, leaving 11 bases between the germline ends. CDR3 length: 15 amino acids. CDR3 protein: CATSGPQSSYNEQFF. CDR3 coding DNA: TGTGCCACCAGCGGTCCACAGAGCTCCTACAATGAGCAGTTCTTC. Complete variable domain (other parts from reference TRBV15 and TRBJ2-1): DAMVIQNPRYQVTQFGKPVTLSCSQTLNHNVMYWYQQKSSQAPKLLFHYYDKDFNNEADTPDNFQSRRPNTSFCFLDIRSPGLGDTAMYLCATSGPQSSYNEQFFGPGTRLTVL.

This clone came up a few times. CDR3 sequence (DNA): TGCAGCGTCGGGCAGCGGGGGAACACTGAAGCTTTCTTT. Its protein is CSVGQRGNTEAFF. The rearrangement links TRBV29-1 to TRBJ1-1; D ambiguous. The germline V and J ends were trimmed by 6 bases and 1 base, with 12 bases remaining between them. The CDR3 has 13 residues. The V gene's germline CDR1 is SQVTM and CDR2 ANQGSEA.

This clone was recorded only once. CDR3 sequence reads: CASSLVGGAGITEAFF. The CDR3 DNA is TGCGCCAGCAGCTTGGTAGGGGGCGCGGGGATTACTGAAGCTTTCTTT. The chain uses TRBV5-1 and TRBJ1-1, with TRBD1 identical over 7 bases. This CDR3 is built from 16 residues. The J segment lost 5 bases and the V segment lost 0 bases, leaving 10 bases of the junction unmatched. CDR1 is SGHRS and CDR2 is YFSETQ in the germline V gene.

The chain employs TRBV29-1 and TRBJ2-5, with 11 bases matching TRBD2. This CDR3 region has 13 residues. Germline CDR1 is SQVTM and CDR2 is ANQGSEA. After removal of 6 bases from V and 2 bases from J, the junction contained 2 bases not matched to a gene. CDR3 protein: CSVLAGGQETQYF. The CDR3 DNA follows: TGCAGCGTCCTAGCGGGGGGACAAGAGACCCAGTACTTC.

This chain connects TRBV4-2 to TRBJ2-5, with 7 bases aligning to TRBD2. Germline lookup yields CDR1 LGHNA and CDR2 YNFKEQ. Unmatched junction bases numbered 4, after V lost 3 bases and J lost 0 bases. This CDR3 region has 15 residues. Written as DNA, the CDR3 is TGTGCCAGCAGCCATGCCGGGACTAACCAAGAGACCCAGTACTTC. It translates to CASSHAGTNQETQYF.

The J gene is TRBJ1-5, the V gene TRBV7-8; D may be TRBD1 (5 bases). The ends were cut back, 4 bases at V and 4 bases at J, with 14 bases in the middle. The CDR3 runs to 15 residues. CDR1 is SGHVS, CDR2 FQNEAQ, per germline. CDR3 loop: CASSSRQLINQPQHF. CDR3 DNA: TGTGCCAGCAGCTCCCGACAGCTAATAAATCAGCCCCAGCATTTT.